Listed below are T cell receptor beta chains from one sample, sequenced in a study of high-grade serous ovarian cancer treatment subgroups. The protocol was immunoSEQ multiplex PCR, while the TCRdb copy is restricted to in-frame clones and leaves out a portion. The data hold around 37,000 clones, with around 80% observed a single time. Sequenced sample: tumor tissue. The receptors were gathered from a human donor with high-grade serous ovarian cancer. CDR3s include the opening cysteine and the closing phenylalanine or tryptophan. The D gene is left open where the match is weak. Only part of the rows carry a size: once, few, many, or a class if the clone is expanded.

D | size | J | V | CDR3 | DNA
NA | NA | TRBJ1-1 | TRBV6-5 | CASSSTRNTEAFF | TGTGCCAGCAGTTCTACACGGAACACTGAAGCTTTCTTT
TRBD2 | few | TRBJ2-2 | TRBV19 | CASSKGLAGSGELFF | TGTGCCAGTAGTAAGGGACTAGCGGGGAGCGGGGAGCTGTTTTTT
NA | few | TRBJ1-2 | TRBV30 | CAWSINYGYTF | TGTGCCTGGAGTATCAACTATGGCTACACCTTC
NA | NA | TRBJ1-1 | TRBV5-4 | CASSPQDGDTEAFF | TGTGCCAGCAGCCCACAGGACGGGGACACTGAAGCTTTCTTT
NA | NA | TRBJ2-1 | TRBV28 | CASRPNSYPSDEQFF | TGTGCCAGCAGACCTAATAGCTACCCTAGTGATGAGCAGTTCTTC
TRBD2 | NA | TRBJ2-5 | TRBV10-1 | CASSESGTSGQETQYF | TGCGCCAGCAGTGAGTCGGGGACTAGCGGCCAAGAGACCCAGTACTTC
NA | NA | TRBJ2-2 | TRBV7-3 | CASSLGNTGELFF | TGTGCCAGCAGCTTAGGGAACACCGGGGAGCTGTTTTTT
TRBD1 | NA | TRBJ2-2 | TRBV6-5 | CASSYSWQGAGELFF | TGTGCCAGCAGTTACTCGTGGCAGGGGGCCGGGGAGCTGTTTTTT
NA | NA | TRBJ1-1 | TRBV18 | CASHLGTFGSTEAFF | TGTGCCAGTCACCTTGGGACTTTTGGGAGCACTGAAGCTTTCTTT
TRBD2 | NA | TRBJ2-6 | TRBV7-3 | CASSKTSGFSGANVLTF | TGTGCCAGCAGCAAGACTAGCGGATTCTCTGGGGCCAACGTCCTGACTTTC
NA | NA | TRBJ1-1 | TRBV6-5 | CASSSVRGDTEAFF | TGTGCCAGCAGTTCAGTTCGAGGGGACACTGAAGCTTTCTTT
TRBD1 | NA | TRBJ1-1 | TRBV6-5 | CASSYGQGHTEAFF | TGTGCCAGCAGTTACGGACAGGGACACACTGAAGCTTTCTTT
NA | NA | TRBJ2-7 | TRBV7-9 | CASSLGWGPSMFYEQYF | TGTGCCAGCAGCTTAGGATGGGGGCCGAGTATGTTCTACGAGCAGTACTTC
NA | few | TRBJ1-2 | TRBV2 | CASSVSGNYGYTF | TGTGCCAGCAGTGTATCAGGGAACTATGGCTACACCTTC
TRBD1 | NA | TRBJ2-1 | TRBV14 | CASRGQGWCNEQFF | TGTGCCAGTCGCGGACAGGGATGGTGCAATGAGCAGTTCTTC
NA | few | TRBJ2-2 | TRBV7-3 | CASSWAGVTGELFF | TGTGCCAGCAGCTGGGCAGGGGTAACCGGGGAGCTGTTTTTT
NA | NA | TRBJ2-7 | TRBV11-2 | CASSLTGAGEQYF | TGTGCCAGCAGCTTGACAGGTGCGGGGGAGCAGTACTTC
TRBD1 | NA | TRBJ1-3 | TRBV7-2 | CASSLEDRGNTIYF | TGTGCCAGCAGCTTGGAGGACAGGGGAAACACCATATATTTT
NA | NA | TRBJ2-3 | TRBV27 | CASSYNQIDTQYF | TGTGCCAGCAGTTACAATCAAATAGATACGCAGTATTTT
TRBD1 | NA | TRBJ2-7 | TRBV11-3 | CASRETGMYEQYF | TGTGCCAGCAGGGAGACAGGGATGTACGAGCAGTACTTC
NA | few | TRBJ1-1 | TRBV2 | CASSERGGRSFF | TGTGCCAGCAGTGAACGGGGGGGACGGTCTTTCTTT
NA | NA | TRBJ2-2 | TRBV7-2 | CASSLEHTSSVFF | TGTGCCAGCAGCTTAGAACACACCTCTTCAGTGTTTTTT
NA | NA | TRBJ1-2 | TRBV27 | CASSAGRFNYGYTF | TGTGCCAGCAGTGCGGGACGGTTTAACTATGGCTACACCTTC
NA | NA | TRBJ1-5 | TRBV15 | CATSTSPYSNQPQHF | TGTGCCACCAGCACATCACCCTATAGCAATCAGCCCCAGCATTTT
TRBD2 | NA | TRBJ2-3 | TRBV4-2 | CASSQDGTSATDTQYF | TGTGCCAGCAGCCAAGATGGGACTAGCGCCACAGATACGCAGTATTTT
NA | NA | TRBJ2-1 | TRBV14 | CASRVGSSYNEQFF | TGTGCCAGCAGGGTGGGAAGCTCCTACAATGAGCAGTTCTTC
NA | NA | TRBJ2-1 | TRBV6-5 | CANPRAHSYNEQFF | TGTGCCAACCCCAGGGCCCACTCCTACAATGAGCAGTTCTTC
NA | NA | TRBJ2-5 | TRBV7-2 | CASSFKGPVETQYF | TGTGCCAGCAGCTTTAAAGGTCCTGTGGAGACCCAGTACTTC
NA | NA | TRBJ1-4 | TRBV7-6 | CASSLGVTGEKLFF | TGTGCCAGCAGCTTAGGAGTGACGGGGGAAAAACTGTTTTTT
NA | NA | TRBJ2-6 | TRBV6-1 | CASCDLSGTGANVLTF | TGTGCCAGCTGTGACCTTTCAGGCACTGGGGCCAACGTCCTGACTTTC
NA | NA | TRBJ2-3 | TRBV2 | CASNDPTSTDTQYF | TGTGCCAGCAACGATCCGACTAGCACAGATACGCAGTATTTT
TRBD1 | NA | TRBJ1-1 | TRBV4-1 | CASSQAVGQGLSEAFF | TGCGCCAGCAGCCAAGCTGTAGGACAGGGGCTTTCTGAAGCTTTCTTT
NA | NA | TRBJ2-5 | TRBV12-5 | CASGLGRYQETQYF | TGTGCTAGTGGTTTGGGCAGGTACCAAGAGACCCAGTACTTC
NA | NA | TRBJ1-4 | TRBV5-4 | CASSSAPVNEKLFF | TGTGCCAGCAGCTCCGCCCCGGTTAATGAAAAACTGTTTTTT
NA | NA | TRBJ1-4 | TRBV27 | CASSLLPPGPILTNEKLFF | TGTGCCAGCAGTTTACTTCCCCCGGGACCCATTTTGACTAATGAAAAACTGTTTTTT
NA | NA | TRBJ2-7 | TRBV15 | CATSRGTYEQYF | TGTGCCACCAGCAGAGGTACCTACGAGCAGTACTTC
TRBD2 | NA | TRBJ2-1 | TRBV7-2 | CASSLGSGRVNEQFF | TGTGCCAGCAGCTTGGGTAGCGGGAGGGTCAATGAGCAGTTCTTC
NA | NA | TRBJ2-1 | TRBV30 | CAWSRGSSANNEQFF | TGTGCCTGGTCCCGGGGGTCTAGCGCGAACAATGAGCAGTTCTTC
TRBD2 | NA | TRBJ2-7 | TRBV11-1 | CASSARGVPPHEQYF | TGTGCCAGCAGCGCCCGGGGGGTCCCCCCCCACGAGCAGTACTTC
NA | once | TRBJ2-1 | TRBV28 | CASSERRSYNEQFF | TGTGCCAGCAGCGAGCGGCGCTCCTACAATGAGCAGTTCTTC
NA | NA | TRBJ2-6 | TRBV5-5 | CASSLGHREDSGANVLTF | TGTGCCAGCAGCTTAGGCCACAGGGAGGATTCTGGGGCCAACGTCCTGACTTTC
NA | NA | TRBJ2-7 | TRBV19 | CASSKMAGDTYEQYF | TGTGCCAGTAGTAAAATGGCGGGGGACACCTACGAGCAGTACTTC
NA | NA | TRBJ2-2 | TRBV15 | CATSRSYGGELFF | TGTGCCACCAGCAGATCTTATGGCGGGGAGCTGTTTTTT
NA | NA | TRBJ2-1 | TRBV6-5 | CASSYRLSSYNEQFF | TGTGCCAGCAGTTACCGCCTGAGCTCCTACAATGAGCAGTTCTTC
NA | NA | TRBJ1-1 | TRBV7-2 | CASSSLGGTEAFF | TGTGCCAGCAGCTCCCTCGGGGGTACTGAAGCTTTCTTT
NA | once | TRBJ2-6 | TRBV7-2 | CASSPRWGGANVLTF | TGTGCCAGCAGCCCTCGCTGGGGGGGGGCCAACGTCCTGACTTTC
NA | NA | TRBJ1-1 | TRBV2 | CASSANTGNTEAFF | TGTGCCAGCAGTGCCAACACAGGGAACACTGAAGCTTTCTTT
TRBD1 | NA | TRBJ1-4 | TRBV28 | CASSPGQGREKLFF | TGTGCCAGCAGTCCGGGACAGGGGAGAGAAAAACTGTTTTTT
NA | NA | TRBJ1-4 | TRBV19 | CASTDLRGTNEKLFF | TGTGCCAGTACCGACCTTCGAGGAACTAATGAAAAACTGTTTTTT
TRBD2 | NA | TRBJ2-1 | TRBV7-2 | CASSSGLARYNEQFF | TGTGCCAGCAGCTCGGGACTAGCGAGGTACAATGAGCAGTTCTTC
NA | NA | TRBJ2-2 | TRBV11-1 | CASSWSNTGELFF | TGTGCCAGCAGCTGGAGTAACACCGGGGAGCTGTTTTTT
NA | NA | TRBJ2-6 | TRBV7-9 | CASSSSAGANVLTF | TGTGCCAGCAGCTCTTCAGCTGGGGCCAACGTCCTGACTTTC